A selection of T cell receptor beta chains follows, all from one sample in a study of T cell responses to AZD1222 COVID-19 vaccine. Measured with immunoSEQ multiplex PCR; TCRdb has only the in-frame clones, and not every one. Seen here are approximately 130,000 clones, roughly 86% observed once, and the top ten hold 3%. The specimen was peripheral blood, collected 28 days after the second AZD1222 dose. Every receptor here comes from an adult who received the AZD1222 COVID-19 vaccine. Each CDR3 is given with its conserved first and last residue. The order of the fields is D gene, V gene, J gene, clone size, CDR3 DNA, CDR3 protein. The D gene is left open where the match is weak. Rows may omit the clone size; those that give it use once, few, many or a size class.

>.|TRBV11-2|TRBJ2-7|.
TGTGCCAGCAGCTCCGCGGGGGCAACCTACGAGCAGTACTTC
CASSSAGATYEQYF
>TRBD1|TRBV3-1/TRBV3-2|TRBJ1-2|once
TGTGCCAGCAGTCGACAGGGTACCTATGGCTACACCTTC
CASSRQGTYGYTF
>.|TRBV9|TRBJ1-2|.
TGTGCCAGCAGCGTAGAGGCTGGAGGATTGTATGGCTACACCTTC
CASSVEAGGLYGYTF
>.|TRBV6-5|TRBJ1-5|.
TGTGCCAGCAGTTTAGACGGGGCCAATCAGCCCCAGCATTTT
CASSLDGANQPQHF
>.|TRBV3-1/TRBV3-2|TRBJ1-6|.
TGTGCCAGCAGCCTAGATCAGGGAGTAAATTCACCCCTCCACTTT
CASSLDQGVNSPLHF
>.|TRBV19|TRBJ1-1|.
TGTGCCAGTAGTTTAAGGAGGCAGACTAACACTGAAGCTTTCTTT
CASSLRRQTNTEAFF
>.|TRBV28|TRBJ1-1|.
TGTGCCAGCGGGGACTCGGGGGGGTACACTGAAGCTTTCTTT
CASGDSGGYTEAFF
>.|TRBV19|TRBJ1-2|once
TGTGCCAGTGCCAGAGGAACAGCCGAAAGCTACACCTTC
CASARGTAESYTF
>TRBD2|TRBV11-2|TRBJ2-2|once
TGTGCCAGCAGCTTAGAGTGGCTAGCGGGGGCCACCGGGGAGCTGTTTTTT
CASSLEWLAGATGELFF
>.|TRBV6-2/TRBV6-3|TRBJ2-2|few
TGTGCCAGCAGTCCGGGCCTAGGTGCCGGGGAGCTGTTTTTT
CASSPGLGAGELFF
>TRBD1|TRBV28|TRBJ2-7|few
TGTGCCAGCAGTTGGGGACAGTCCTACGAGCAGTACTTC
CASSWGQSYEQYF
>TRBD1|TRBV19|TRBJ2-1|.
TGTGCCAGTAGTGTCGGGACAGGGCGAAGTAATGAGCAGTTCTTC
CASSVGTGRSNEQFF
>.|TRBV29-1|TRBJ2-1|.
TGCAGCGTGGGTCGGGCGGCCCAGCAGTTCTTC
CSVGRAAQQFF
>.|TRBV7-9|TRBJ2-7|.
TGTGCCAGCTCTCTTCTAGGGGGCTACGAGCAGTACTTC
CASSLLGGYEQYF
>.|TRBV27|TRBJ1-1|once
TGTGCCAGCAGTTTACTGTACAGGAACACTGAAGCTTTCTTT
CASSLLYRNTEAFF
>.|TRBV7-9|TRBJ2-7|.
TGTGCCAGCAGCTTGAGCTCCGACGAGCAGTACTTC
CASSLSSDEQYF
>TRBD1|TRBV7-3|TRBJ1-1|.
TGTGCCAGCAGCTTAACGGGGACAGCCAGTCAAGCTTTCTTT
CASSLTGTASQAFF
>.|TRBV1|TRBJ1-2|.
TGCACCAGCAGTTTTTCGGACGGGCACTATGGCTACACCTTC
CTSSFSDGHYGYTF
>.|TRBV6-6|TRBJ2-7|once
TGTGCCAGCAGTCACTCCGGGACGGGCTCCTACGAGCAGTACTTC
CASSHSGTGSYEQYF
>.|TRBV19|TRBJ1-1|.
TGTGCCAGTAAGCGTCAGACCCCGAACACTGAAGCTTTCTTT
CASKRQTPNTEAFF
>.|TRBV3-1/TRBV3-2|TRBJ1-6|few
TGTGCCAGCAGATCTACAGGGTTCAATTCACCCCTCCACTTT
CASRSTGFNSPLHF
>.|TRBV3-1/TRBV3-2|TRBJ2-3|.
TGTGCCAGCAGCCAAGCTAGCTATACGCAGTATTTT
CASSQASYTQYF
>.|TRBV13|TRBJ2-2|.
TGTGCCAGCAGCTTAGTAGGGGTAGCGAACACCGGGGAGCTGTTTTTT
CASSLVGVANTGELFF